The 5 T cell receptor beta chains presented below share a single source sample, sequenced in a study of cytomegalovirus exposure and HLA in healthy donors. This PCR relied on a set of 60 Vbeta primers and 13 Jbeta primers. Sequencing was performed with immunoSEQ multiplex PCR; in TCRdb, only in-frame clones are kept and a portion is missing. This table holds around 140,000 clones, about 87% found once. The sample comprised PBMCs. All receptors come from a woman in her 30s in good health and CMV-seronegative.

The chain uses TRBV19 and TRBJ2-5; 11 bases are shared with TRBD1. The CDR3 spans 15 residues. CDR1 and CDR2 (germline): LNHDA, SQIVND (reference sequence). The junction had 7 bases not matched to a gene; V was cut back by 6 bases and J by 4 bases. CDR3 DNA: TGTGCCAGTAGACCTCGGACAGGGGGCATAGAGACCCAGTACTTC. It specifies CASRPRTGGIETQYF.

The chain couples TRBV10-3 to TRBJ2-7; TRBD1 might be the D (5 bases). With 10 bases removed from V and 1 base from J, the gap between germline ends came to 17 bases. Germline lookup yields CDR1 ENHRY and CDR2 SYGVKD. The CDR3 is made up of 14 amino acids. The CDR3 loop is CASADPQGSYEQYF. In DNA, the CDR3 is TGTGCCAGCGCCGACCCTCAGGGATCCTACGAGCAGTACTTC.

V and J are TRBV2 and TRBJ2-1; tentative D call: TRBD2 (6 bases). Germline V gene lookup returns CDR1 SNHLY and CDR2 FYNNEI. V lost 10 bases and J 5 bases, leaving 9 bases between the germline ends. The CDR3 is 11 amino acids. In nucleotides, the CDR3 is TGTGCCATTAGCGGAAACAATGAGCAGTTCTTC. Protein: CAISGNNEQFF.

This CDR3 reads CASSLLAGGTDTQYF. The CDR3 nucleotides read TGCGCCAGCAGCCTACTAGCGGGGGGCACAGATACGCAGTATTTT. This chain joins TRBV4-1 and TRBJ2-3; 11 nucleotides align to TRBD2. The CDR3 covers 15 residues. Per the germline V gene, CDR1 is MGHRA and CDR2 is YSYEKL. V gave up 4 bases and J gave up 1 base; unmatched junction bases: 1.

The V gene is TRBV7-6, the J gene TRBJ2-5; tentative D call: TRBD2 (5 bases). The end of the DNA aligns better with TRBJ2-7, so the J call may be wrong. The V gene's germline CDR1 is SGHVS and CDR2 FNYEAQ. The CDR3 runs to 14 residues. The CDR3 DNA is TGTGCCAGCAGCTCTGCCGGACTTGTCGACGAGCAGTACTTC. Translation: CASSSAGLVDEQYF.